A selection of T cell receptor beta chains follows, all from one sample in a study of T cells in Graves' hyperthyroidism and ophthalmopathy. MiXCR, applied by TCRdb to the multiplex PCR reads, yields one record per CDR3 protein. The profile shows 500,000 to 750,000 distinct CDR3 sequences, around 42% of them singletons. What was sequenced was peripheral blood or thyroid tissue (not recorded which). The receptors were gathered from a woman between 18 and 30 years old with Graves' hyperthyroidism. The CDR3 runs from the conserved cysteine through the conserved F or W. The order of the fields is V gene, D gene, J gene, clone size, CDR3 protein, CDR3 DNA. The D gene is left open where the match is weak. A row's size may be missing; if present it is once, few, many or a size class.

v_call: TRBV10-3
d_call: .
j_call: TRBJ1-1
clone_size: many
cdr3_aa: CAISESGYKDTEAFF
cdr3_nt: TGTGCCATCAGTGAATCTGGGTATAAGGACACTGAAGCTTTCTTT

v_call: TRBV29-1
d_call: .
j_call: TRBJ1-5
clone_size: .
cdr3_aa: CSSSTGIRQPQHF
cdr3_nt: TGCAGTTCCTCAACAGGGATCCGGCAGCCCCAGCATTTT

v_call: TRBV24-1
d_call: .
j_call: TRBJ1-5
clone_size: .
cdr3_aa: CATSRGGRDQPQHF
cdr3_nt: TGTGCCACCAGCCGAGGGGGGAGAGATCAGCCCCAGCATTTT

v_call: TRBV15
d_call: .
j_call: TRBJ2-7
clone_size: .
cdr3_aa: CATSRVRGDEQYF
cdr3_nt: TGTGCCACCAGCAGAGTTAGGGGGGACGAGCAGTACTTC

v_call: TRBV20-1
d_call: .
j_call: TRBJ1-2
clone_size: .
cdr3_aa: CSASRFPDGGYGYTF
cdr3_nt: TGCAGTGCCAGCAGGTTCCCCGACGGGGGATATGGCTACACCTTC

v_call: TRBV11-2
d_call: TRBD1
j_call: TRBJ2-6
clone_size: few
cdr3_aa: CASSPEWGQGSGANVLTF
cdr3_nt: TGTGCCAGCTCACCAGAGTGGGGACAGGGCTCTGGGGCCAACGTCCTGACTTTC

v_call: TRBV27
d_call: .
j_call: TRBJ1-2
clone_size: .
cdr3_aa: CASSHGTRHGYTF
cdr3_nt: TGTGCCAGCAGCCATGGAACGAGGCATGGCTACACCTTC

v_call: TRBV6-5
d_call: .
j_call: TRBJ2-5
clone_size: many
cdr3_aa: CASSQGVQETQYF
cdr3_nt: TGTGCCAGCTCACAGGGAGTTCAAGAGACCCAGTACTTC

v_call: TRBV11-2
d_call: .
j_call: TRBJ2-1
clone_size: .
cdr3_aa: CASSLHAGADNEQSF
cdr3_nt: TGTGCCAGCAGCTTACATGCGGGGGCCGACAATGAGCAGTCCTTC

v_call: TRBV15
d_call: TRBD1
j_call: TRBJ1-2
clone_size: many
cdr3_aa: CATSRDPRQGPYGYTF
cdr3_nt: TGTGCCACCAGCAGAGACCCCCGACAGGGACCCTATGGCTACACCTTC

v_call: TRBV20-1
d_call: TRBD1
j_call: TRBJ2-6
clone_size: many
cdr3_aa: CSASLRTGTFFSGANVLTF
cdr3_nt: TGCAGTGCTAGCCTCCGGACAGGGACTTTTTTCTCTGGGGCCAACGTCCTGACTTTC

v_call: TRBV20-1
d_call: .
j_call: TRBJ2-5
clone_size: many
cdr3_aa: CSARRGLAEETQYF
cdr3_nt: TGCAGTGCTAGACGGGGGCTAGCGGAAGAGACCCAGTACTTC

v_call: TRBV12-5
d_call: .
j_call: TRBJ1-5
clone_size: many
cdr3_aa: CASGLADQPQHF
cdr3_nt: TGTGCTAGTGGTTTGGCAGATCAGCCCCAGCATTTT

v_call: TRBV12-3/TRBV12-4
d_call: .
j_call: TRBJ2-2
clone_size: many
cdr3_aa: CASREGVNGELFF
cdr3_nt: TGTGCCAGCAGGGAGGGGGTAAACGGGGAGCTGTTTTTT

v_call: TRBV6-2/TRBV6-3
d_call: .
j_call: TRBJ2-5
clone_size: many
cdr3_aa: CASREPGQEETQYF
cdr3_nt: TGTGCCAGCAGAGAACCGGGACAAGAAGAGACCCAGTACTTC

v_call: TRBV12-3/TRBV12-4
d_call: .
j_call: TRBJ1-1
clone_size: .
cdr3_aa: CASSPTSGNNEAFF
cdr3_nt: TGTGCCAGCAGTCCGACTAGCGGGAACAATGAAGCTTTCTTT

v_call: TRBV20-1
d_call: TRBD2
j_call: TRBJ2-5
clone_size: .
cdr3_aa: CSARDGGRERNEQFF
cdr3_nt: TGCAGTGCTAGAGATGGCGGGAGAGAGCGCAATGAGCAGTTCTTT

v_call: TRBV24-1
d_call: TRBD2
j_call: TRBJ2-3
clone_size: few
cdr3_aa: CATSDALAGGTDTQYF
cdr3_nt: TGTGCCACCAGTGATGCGCTAGCGGGTGGCACAGATACGCAGTATTTT

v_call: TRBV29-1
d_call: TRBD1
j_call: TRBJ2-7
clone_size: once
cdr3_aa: CSTRDSSYEQYF
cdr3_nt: TGCAGCACCCGGGACAGCTCCTACGAGCAGTACTTC

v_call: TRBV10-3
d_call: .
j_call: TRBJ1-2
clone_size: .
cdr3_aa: CAISATEGLANYGYTF
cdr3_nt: TGTGCCATCAGTGCTACTGAGGGTCTAGCTAACTATGGCTACACCTTC

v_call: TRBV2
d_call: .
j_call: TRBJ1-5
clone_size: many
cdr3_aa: CASSDELNQPQHF
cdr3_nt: TGTGCCAGCAGTGACGAGTTGAATCAGCCCCAGCATTTT

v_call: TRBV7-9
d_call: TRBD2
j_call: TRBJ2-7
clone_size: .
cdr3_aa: CASSFKTSGRDYEQYF
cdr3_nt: TGTGCCAGCAGCTTTAAGACTAGCGGGAGGGACTACGAGCAGTACTTC